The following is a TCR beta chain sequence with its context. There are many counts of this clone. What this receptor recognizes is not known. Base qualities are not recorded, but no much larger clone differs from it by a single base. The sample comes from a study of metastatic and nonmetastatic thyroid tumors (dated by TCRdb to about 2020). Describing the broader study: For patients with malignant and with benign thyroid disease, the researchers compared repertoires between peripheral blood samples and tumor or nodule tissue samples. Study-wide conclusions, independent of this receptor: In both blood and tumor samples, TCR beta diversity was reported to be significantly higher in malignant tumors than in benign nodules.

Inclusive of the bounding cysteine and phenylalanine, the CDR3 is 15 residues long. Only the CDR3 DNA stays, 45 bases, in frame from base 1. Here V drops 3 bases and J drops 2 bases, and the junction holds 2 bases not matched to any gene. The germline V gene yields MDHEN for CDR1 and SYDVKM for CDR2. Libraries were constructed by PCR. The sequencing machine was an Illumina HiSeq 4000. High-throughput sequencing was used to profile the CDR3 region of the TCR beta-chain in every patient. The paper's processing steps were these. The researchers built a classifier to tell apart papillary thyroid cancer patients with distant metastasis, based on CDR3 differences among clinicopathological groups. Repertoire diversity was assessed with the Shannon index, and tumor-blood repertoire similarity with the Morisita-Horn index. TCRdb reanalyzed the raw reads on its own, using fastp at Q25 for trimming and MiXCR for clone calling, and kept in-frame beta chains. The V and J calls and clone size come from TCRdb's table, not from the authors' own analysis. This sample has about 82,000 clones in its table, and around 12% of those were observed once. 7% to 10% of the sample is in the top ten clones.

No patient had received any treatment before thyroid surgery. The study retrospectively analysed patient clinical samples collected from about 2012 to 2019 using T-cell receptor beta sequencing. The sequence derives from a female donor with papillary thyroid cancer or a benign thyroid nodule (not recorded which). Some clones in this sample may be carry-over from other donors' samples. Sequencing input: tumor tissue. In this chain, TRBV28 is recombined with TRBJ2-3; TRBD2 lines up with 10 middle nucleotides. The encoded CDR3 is CASSFGTSDTDTQYF. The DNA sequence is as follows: TGTGCCAGCAGTTTTGGGACTAGCGACACAGATACGCAGTATTTT.